The present T cell receptor (beta chain) was sequenced within a study of blood T cell repertoires in COVID-19. TCRdb keeps only in-frame clones here, not all; method: immunoSEQ multiplex PCR. Here the sample spans under 85,000 clones, around 88% being singletons. The receptor's source is a human donor in a cohort sampled during active COVID-19. Sample: peripheral blood.

CDR3 region: CASSLNAGSGTEAFF. Here the CDR3 DNA reads TGTGCCAGCAGCTTGAACGCAGGGTCTGGCACTGAAGCTTTCTTT. V usage is TRBV5-4 and J usage is TRBJ1-1; possible D gene TRBD1, 5 bases. The germline CDR1 and CDR2 sequences are SGHNT and YYREEE (reference sequence). V shed 1 base and J shed 4 bases, with 14 bases lying between them. This CDR3 is 15 amino acids long.